A selection of T cell receptor beta chains follows, all from one sample in a study of blood T cell repertoires in COVID-19. Assay used: immunoSEQ multiplex PCR; TCRdb lists only in-frame clones, some missing. The sample carries 50,000 to 70,000 clones, around 84% recorded once. The sample comprised peripheral blood. These TCRs come from a human donor with active COVID-19. The donor label of this sample is uncertain. Both conserved end residues are part of each CDR3. Fields, in order: V gene, J gene, clone size, D gene, CDR3 length, CDR3 DNA, CDR3 protein. A D gene is named only where the DNA matches it firmly. A row's size may be missing; if present it is once, few, many or a size class.

v_gene: TRBV5-1
j_gene: TRBJ2-3
abundance: NA
d_gene: NA
len: 13
CDR3nt: TGCGCCAGCAGCAGGGGCGGGGACTTTACGCAGTATTTT
CDR3aa: CASSRGGDFTQYF

v_gene: TRBV6-2/TRBV6-3
j_gene: TRBJ2-7
abundance: NA
d_gene: NA
len: 15
CDR3nt: TGTGCCAGCAGTTACCGGGGGACAGATCCCTACGAGCAGTACTTC
CDR3aa: CASSYRGTDPYEQYF

v_gene: TRBV27
j_gene: TRBJ2-7
abundance: NA
d_gene: TRBD1
len: 15
CDR3nt: TGTGCCAGCTCGATCAAAGGACAGGGCTCCTACGAGCAGTACTTC
CDR3aa: CASSIKGQGSYEQYF

v_gene: TRBV24-1
j_gene: TRBJ2-1
abundance: NA
d_gene: TRBD2
len: 16
CDR3nt: TGTGCCACCAGTGCCCCTAGCGGGAGCAGCTACAATGAGCAGTTCTTC
CDR3aa: CATSAPSGSSYNEQFF

v_gene: TRBV5-4
j_gene: TRBJ1-1
abundance: NA
d_gene: NA
len: 15
CDR3nt: TGTGCCAGCAGCCCCCAAGCAGGGCAGAACACTGAAGCTTTCTTT
CDR3aa: CASSPQAGQNTEAFF

v_gene: TRBV13
j_gene: TRBJ1-1
abundance: few
d_gene: NA
len: 13
CDR3nt: TGTGCCAGCAGCTTATCCGGGGGAACTGAAGCTTTCTTT
CDR3aa: CASSLSGGTEAFF

v_gene: TRBV2
j_gene: TRBJ1-2
abundance: NA
d_gene: TRBD1
len: 14
CDR3nt: TGTGCCAGCAGTATACGGACAGGGGACTATGGCTACACCTTC
CDR3aa: CASSIRTGDYGYTF

v_gene: TRBV7-3
j_gene: TRBJ2-5
abundance: NA
d_gene: TRBD2
len: 16
CDR3nt: TGTGCCAGCAGCTCCCAGGGTGGCGGGAGCCAAGAGACCCAGTACTTC
CDR3aa: CASSSQGGGSQETQYF

v_gene: TRBV5-1
j_gene: TRBJ2-4
abundance: NA
d_gene: TRBD2
len: 19
CDR3nt: TGCGCCAGCAGCTTGGCTGGGGCTAGCGGGGGACTCGACAAAAACATTCAGTACTTC
CDR3aa: CASSLAGASGGLDKNIQYF

v_gene: TRBV10-3
j_gene: TRBJ1-1
abundance: NA
d_gene: TRBD1
len: 13
CDR3nt: TGTGCCATCCAACAGGGGGCCGGTACTGAAGCTTTCTTT
CDR3aa: CAIQQGAGTEAFF

v_gene: TRBV29-1
j_gene: TRBJ1-4
abundance: NA
d_gene: TRBD1
len: 13
CDR3nt: TGCAGCGTGACCGGGACAGGGAATGAAAAACTGTTTTTT
CDR3aa: CSVTGTGNEKLFF

v_gene: TRBV11-2
j_gene: TRBJ2-7
abundance: few
d_gene: TRBD1
len: 17
CDR3nt: TGTGCCAGCAGCTTAGACGCACGGACGGGACAGGGCTACGAGCAGTACTTC
CDR3aa: CASSLDARTGQGYEQYF

v_gene: TRBV19
j_gene: TRBJ2-1
abundance: NA
d_gene: NA
len: 13
CDR3nt: TGTGCCAGTAGTATCGCTAGTTTCAATGAGCAGTTCTTC
CDR3aa: CASSIASFNEQFF

v_gene: TRBV7-3
j_gene: TRBJ2-7
abundance: few
d_gene: TRBD1
len: 15
CDR3nt: TGTGCCAGCAGCTCGCCCCCGGGACAGGGGAGGGGGCAGTACTTC
CDR3aa: CASSSPPGQGRGQYF

v_gene: TRBV19
j_gene: TRBJ2-7
abundance: NA
d_gene: TRBD1
len: 13
CDR3nt: TGTGCCAGCAGAACTACAGGGGCGGGCGAGCAGTACTTC
CDR3aa: CASRTTGAGEQYF

v_gene: TRBV18
j_gene: TRBJ1-3
abundance: NA
d_gene: TRBD1
len: 18
CDR3nt: TGTGCCAGCTCACCTACCCTCGGGACAGGTAGCTCTGGAAACACCATATATTTT
CDR3aa: CASSPTLGTGSSGNTIYF

v_gene: TRBV4-1
j_gene: TRBJ1-4
abundance: NA
d_gene: TRBD1
len: 15
CDR3nt: TGCGCCAGCAGCCTACGACAGGGGGAGTATGAAAAACTGTTTTTT
CDR3aa: CASSLRQGEYEKLFF

v_gene: TRBV11-2
j_gene: TRBJ2-7
abundance: NA
d_gene: NA
len: 14
CDR3nt: TGTGCCAGCAGCTTAGATCGGGTTTCGGGGGAGCAGTACTTC
CDR3aa: CASSLDRVSGEQYF

v_gene: TRBV7-2
j_gene: TRBJ2-5
abundance: NA
d_gene: NA
len: 13
CDR3nt: TGTGCCAGCAGCACTTCAGGGGGGGAGACCCAGTACTTC
CDR3aa: CASSTSGGETQYF

v_gene: TRBV28
j_gene: TRBJ1-4
abundance: NA
d_gene: TRBD1
len: 15
CDR3nt: TGTGCCAGCACCACCGGGACAGGGGATGTTGAAAAACTGTTTTTT
CDR3aa: CASTTGTGDVEKLFF

v_gene: TRBV2
j_gene: TRBJ2-7
abundance: NA
d_gene: TRBD1
len: 15
CDR3nt: TGTGCCAGCAGTGACACCGGACAGGGGAGATACGAGCAGTACTTC
CDR3aa: CASSDTGQGRYEQYF

v_gene: TRBV10-3
j_gene: TRBJ2-1
abundance: NA
d_gene: TRBD2
len: 14
CDR3nt: TGTGCCATCACCGGGACTAGCGGGAGAAATGAGCAGTTCTTC
CDR3aa: CAITGTSGRNEQFF

v_gene: TRBV11-3
j_gene: TRBJ1-5
abundance: NA
d_gene: TRBD1
len: 18
CDR3nt: TGTGCCAGCAGCTTAAACCCCAGGGGGCGCTTGAGCAATCAGCCCCAGCATTTT
CDR3aa: CASSLNPRGRLSNQPQHF

v_gene: TRBV6-6
j_gene: TRBJ1-2
abundance: NA
d_gene: NA
len: 15
CDR3nt: TGTGCCAGCAGGTCTGATGGAGGGCTAGTCTATGGCTACACCTTC
CDR3aa: CASRSDGGLVYGYTF

v_gene: TRBV5-1
j_gene: TRBJ2-7
abundance: NA
d_gene: TRBD2
len: 14
CDR3nt: TGCGCCAGCAGCCCTAGCGGGGGTAACTACGAGCAGTACTTC
CDR3aa: CASSPSGGNYEQYF

v_gene: TRBV5-4
j_gene: TRBJ2-7
abundance: few
d_gene: NA
len: 18
CDR3nt: TGTGCCAGCAGCTTAATTTCTACGGGACGCGGGACCCTATACGAGCAGTACTTC
CDR3aa: CASSLISTGRGTLYEQYF

v_gene: TRBV9
j_gene: TRBJ1-1
abundance: once
d_gene: NA
len: 18
CDR3nt: TGTGCCAGCAGCGTAGCTGGAGACAGCCAGGTAGGGAACACTGAAGCTTTCTTT
CDR3aa: CASSVAGDSQVGNTEAFF

v_gene: TRBV12-3/TRBV12-4
j_gene: TRBJ2-2
abundance: NA
d_gene: NA
len: 12
CDR3nt: TGTGCCAGCAGCTCGGACACCGGGGAGCTGTTTTTT
CDR3aa: CASSSDTGELFF

v_gene: TRBV30
j_gene: TRBJ1-3
abundance: NA
d_gene: NA
len: 15
CDR3nt: TGTGCCTGGAGTCCGTCAGGGGCGGCTGGAAACACCATATATTTT
CDR3aa: CAWSPSGAAGNTIYF

v_gene: TRBV6-5
j_gene: TRBJ1-2
abundance: NA
d_gene: NA
len: 14
CDR3nt: TGTGCCAGCAGTTTAAGGGACACCAACTATGGCTACACCTTC
CDR3aa: CASSLRDTNYGYTF

v_gene: TRBV28
j_gene: TRBJ2-1
abundance: NA
d_gene: TRBD1
len: 15
CDR3nt: TGTGCCAGCAGTTTATGGACAGGGGGTCGCAATGAGCAGTTCTTC
CDR3aa: CASSLWTGGRNEQFF

v_gene: TRBV2
j_gene: TRBJ2-7
abundance: NA
d_gene: NA
len: 12
CDR3nt: TGTGCCAGCAACCCCCAGTCCTACGAGCAGTACTTC
CDR3aa: CASNPQSYEQYF

v_gene: TRBV3-1/TRBV3-2
j_gene: TRBJ2-7
abundance: NA
d_gene: NA
len: 15
CDR3nt: TGTGCCAGCAGCCAAGACTGGGACTCCTCCTACGAGCAGTACTTC
CDR3aa: CASSQDWDSSYEQYF

v_gene: TRBV27
j_gene: TRBJ1-2
abundance: few
d_gene: TRBD1
len: 15
CDR3nt: TGTGCCAGCAGACCCCGGACAGGATTGATCTATGGCTACACCTTC
CDR3aa: CASRPRTGLIYGYTF

v_gene: TRBV20-1
j_gene: TRBJ2-2
abundance: NA
d_gene: NA
len: 14
CDR3nt: TGCAGTGCTAGTACGGGGTTAGCTTCGGGGGAGCTGTTTTTT
CDR3aa: CSASTGLASGELFF

v_gene: TRBV19
j_gene: TRBJ2-7
abundance: NA
d_gene: TRBD1
len: 14
CDR3nt: TGTGCCAGTAGACCCGGGACAGGTCCCTACGAGCAGTACTTC
CDR3aa: CASRPGTGPYEQYF

v_gene: TRBV5-4
j_gene: TRBJ2-5
abundance: NA
d_gene: TRBD2
len: 15
CDR3nt: TGTGCCAGCAGCTTGGTGGGACTAGCGGGGGAGATCCAGTACTTC
CDR3aa: CASSLVGLAGEIQYF

v_gene: TRBV7-9
j_gene: TRBJ2-7
abundance: once
d_gene: TRBD2
len: 18
CDR3nt: TGTGCCAGCAGCCACGCCCGGCTAGGAGCGGGAGGGCCTTACGAGCAGTACTTC
CDR3aa: CASSHARLGAGGPYEQYF

v_gene: TRBV4-1
j_gene: TRBJ2-7
abundance: NA
d_gene: NA
len: 15
CDR3nt: TGCGCCAGCAGCCCGCCACAGGATATTGCGAGCGAGCAGTACTTC
CDR3aa: CASSPPQDIASEQYF

v_gene: TRBV19
j_gene: TRBJ1-2
abundance: NA
d_gene: TRBD1
len: 17
CDR3nt: TGTGCCAGTAGTCTCGACAGGGGGCGCCGGGTGAACTATGGCTACACCTTC
CDR3aa: CASSLDRGRRVNYGYTF

v_gene: TRBV10-3
j_gene: TRBJ2-1
abundance: NA
d_gene: NA
len: 15
CDR3nt: TGTGCCATCAACCTTGGGTCCGGAGGTGGCAATGAGCAGTTCTTC
CDR3aa: CAINLGSGGGNEQFF

v_gene: TRBV5-8
j_gene: TRBJ2-7
abundance: NA
d_gene: NA
len: 17
CDR3nt: TGTGCCAGCAGCTTCGGAGGAACCGGGAGAGTTTCGGGGGAGCAGTACTTC
CDR3aa: CASSFGGTGRVSGEQYF

v_gene: TRBV5-1
j_gene: TRBJ2-5
abundance: NA
d_gene: NA
len: 15
CDR3nt: TGCGCCAGCAGCTCGGGGGTTCGTGGGGGAGAGACCCAGTACTTC
CDR3aa: CASSSGVRGGETQYF

v_gene: TRBV15
j_gene: TRBJ2-2
abundance: NA
d_gene: TRBD2
len: 14
CDR3nt: TGTGCCACCAGCCTCGGACTAGTCCACGGGGAGCTGTTTTTT
CDR3aa: CATSLGLVHGELFF

v_gene: TRBV2
j_gene: TRBJ1-1
abundance: NA
d_gene: NA
len: 13
CDR3nt: TGTGCCAGCAGAGTACAGGTAGAGACTGAAGCTTTCTTT
CDR3aa: CASRVQVETEAFF

v_gene: TRBV5-1
j_gene: TRBJ2-7
abundance: NA
d_gene: NA
len: 14
CDR3nt: TGCGCCAGCAGCTTGGAGCCCACGGCCTACGAGCAGTACTTC
CDR3aa: CASSLEPTAYEQYF

v_gene: TRBV5-4
j_gene: TRBJ2-3
abundance: NA
d_gene: NA
len: 13
CDR3nt: TGTGCCAGCAGCTTCCAGGGCACAGATACGCAGTATTTT
CDR3aa: CASSFQGTDTQYF

v_gene: TRBV4-3
j_gene: TRBJ2-3
abundance: NA
d_gene: NA
len: 14
CDR3nt: TGCGCCAGCAGCCAAGGGTTAGCTCCGGATACGCAGTATTTT
CDR3aa: CASSQGLAPDTQYF

v_gene: TRBV30
j_gene: TRBJ1-1
abundance: NA
d_gene: TRBD1
len: 11
CDR3nt: TGTGCCTGGAGATACCAACAGGGGAGGATCTTT
CDR3aa: CAWRYQQGRIF

v_gene: TRBV10-1
j_gene: TRBJ1-1
abundance: once
d_gene: NA
len: 14
CDR3nt: TGCGCCAGCAGTGAGTCGACCGGGGTGGTTGAAGCTTTCTTT
CDR3aa: CASSESTGVVEAFF

v_gene: TRBV7-8
j_gene: TRBJ1-3
abundance: few
d_gene: NA
len: 16
CDR3nt: TGTGCCAGCAGCCCCCAGGTGCCTCTCTCTGGAAACACCATATATTTT
CDR3aa: CASSPQVPLSGNTIYF

v_gene: TRBV5-4
j_gene: TRBJ2-3
abundance: NA
d_gene: TRBD2
len: 17
CDR3nt: TGTGCCAGCAGCTTGGGACTAGCGGGGGGGCAGGGAGATACGCAGTATTTT
CDR3aa: CASSLGLAGGQGDTQYF